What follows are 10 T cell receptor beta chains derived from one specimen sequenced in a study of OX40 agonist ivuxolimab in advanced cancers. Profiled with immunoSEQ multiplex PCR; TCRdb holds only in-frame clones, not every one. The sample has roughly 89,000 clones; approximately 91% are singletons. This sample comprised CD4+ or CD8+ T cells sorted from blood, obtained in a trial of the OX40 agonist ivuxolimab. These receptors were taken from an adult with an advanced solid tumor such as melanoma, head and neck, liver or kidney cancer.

This CDR3 reads CASSLSPHGWAFF. DNA of the CDR3: TGTGCCAGCAGTTTATCCCCACACGGGTGGGCTTTCTTT. V is TRBV28 and J is TRBJ1-1, with D uncertain. There are 13 residues in the CDR3. Trimming pared 1 base from V and 11 bases from J, leaving 14 bases between. Germline V lookup: CDR1 MDHEN, CDR2 SYDVKM.

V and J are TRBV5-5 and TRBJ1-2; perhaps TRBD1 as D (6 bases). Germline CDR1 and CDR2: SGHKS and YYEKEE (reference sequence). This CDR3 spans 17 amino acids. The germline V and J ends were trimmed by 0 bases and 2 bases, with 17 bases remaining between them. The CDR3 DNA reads TGTGCCAGCAGCTTGGGGGGACATAGCGTACCCAACTATGGCTACACCTTC. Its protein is CASSLGGHSVPNYGYTF.

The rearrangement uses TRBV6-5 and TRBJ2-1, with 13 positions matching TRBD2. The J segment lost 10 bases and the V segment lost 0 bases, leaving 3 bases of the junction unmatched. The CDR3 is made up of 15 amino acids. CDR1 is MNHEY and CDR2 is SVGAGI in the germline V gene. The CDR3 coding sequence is TGTGCCAGCAGTTACTCGACTAGCGGGAGGAACGAGCAGTTCTTC. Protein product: CASSYSTSGRNEQFF.

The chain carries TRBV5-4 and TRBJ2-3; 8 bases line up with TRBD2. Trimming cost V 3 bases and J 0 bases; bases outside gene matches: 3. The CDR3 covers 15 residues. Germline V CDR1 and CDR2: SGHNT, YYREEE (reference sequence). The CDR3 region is CASSYSGTSTDTQYF. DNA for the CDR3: TGTGCCAGCAGCTATAGCGGGACGAGCACAGATACGCAGTATTTT.

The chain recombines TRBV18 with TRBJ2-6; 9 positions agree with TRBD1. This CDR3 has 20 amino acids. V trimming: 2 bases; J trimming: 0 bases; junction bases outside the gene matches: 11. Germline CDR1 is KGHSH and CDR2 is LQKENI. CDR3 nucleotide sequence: TGTGCCAGCTCACCATTAGGCCCGGGACAGGGCTCCTCTGGGGCCAACGTCCTGACTTTC. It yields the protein CASSPLGPGQGSSGANVLTF.

The CDR3 here is CASSPGVGEKLFF. The CDR3 DNA sequence: TGTGCCAGCTCACCAGGGGTTGGAGAAAAACTGTTTTTT. V and J are TRBV18 and TRBJ1-4; D is unresolved. V shed 2 bases and J shed 8 bases, with 9 bases lying between them. The CDR3 contains 13 residues. CDR1 is KGHSH, CDR2 LQKENI, per germline. Using reference TRBV18 and TRBJ1-4 for the parts outside the CDR3, the full variable domain is NAGVMQNPRHLVRRRGQEARLRCSPMKGHSHVYWYRQLPEEGLKFMVYLQKENIIDESGMPKERFSAEFPKEGPSILRIQQVVRGDSAAYFCASSPGVGEKLFFGSGTQLSVL.

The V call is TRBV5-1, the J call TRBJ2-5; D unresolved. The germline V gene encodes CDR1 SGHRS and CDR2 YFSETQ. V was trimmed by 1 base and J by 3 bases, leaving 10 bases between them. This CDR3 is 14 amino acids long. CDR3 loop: CASSLTGRKETQYF. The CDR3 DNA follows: TGCGCCAGCAGCTTGACTGGACGGAAAGAGACCCAGTACTTC. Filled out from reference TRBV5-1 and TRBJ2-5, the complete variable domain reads KAGVTQTPRYLIKTRGQQVTLSCSPISGHRSVSWYQQTPGQGLQFLFEYFSETQRNKGNFPGRFSGRQFSNSRSEMNVSTLELGDSALYLCASSLTGRKETQYFGPGTRLLVL.

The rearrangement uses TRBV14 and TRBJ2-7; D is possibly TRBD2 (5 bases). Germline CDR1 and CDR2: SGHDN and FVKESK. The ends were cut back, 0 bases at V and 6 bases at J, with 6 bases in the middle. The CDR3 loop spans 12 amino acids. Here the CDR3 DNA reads TGTGCCAGCAGCCAAGAGGGGAGCGAGCAGTACTTC. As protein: CASSQEGSEQYF.

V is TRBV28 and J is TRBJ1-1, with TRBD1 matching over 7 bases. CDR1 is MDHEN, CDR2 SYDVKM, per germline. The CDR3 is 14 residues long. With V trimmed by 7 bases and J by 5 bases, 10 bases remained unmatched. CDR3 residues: CASTEDRVATEAFF. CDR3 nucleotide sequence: TGTGCCAGCACCGAAGACAGGGTAGCTACTGAAGCTTTCTTT.

In nucleotides, the CDR3 is TGTGCCAGCTTTCGGGGGGCGGGCGGCTATGGCTACACCTTC. Residues: CASFRGAGGYGYTF. The chain uses TRBV28 and TRBJ1-2, with D maybe TRBD1 (6 bases). CDR1 and CDR2 from the germline V gene are MDHEN and SYDVKM. The V end lost 8 bases, the J end lost 4 bases, and 17 bases lay between the germline ends. The CDR3 totals 14 residues.